The 27 T cell receptor beta chains given below trace back to one sample, sequenced in a study of blood T cell repertoires in COVID-19. The assay was immunoSEQ multiplex PCR, and TCRdb's table has in-frame clones only and misses some. The sample holds roughly 60,000 clones; roughly 84% are singletons and the top ten take less than 6.5%. Sequenced input: peripheral blood. Source of these receptors: a woman aged 55-75 years with acute or convalescent COVID-19.

The count of this clone is one. The chain uses TRBV3-1 (or the pseudogene TRBV3-2) and TRBJ2-7, with TRBD2 matching over 10 bases. Germline CDR1 reads LGHDT; CDR2 reads YNNKEL (reference sequence). Trimming at V came to 4 bases and at J to 3 bases, leaving 3 bases not matched to a gene. The CDR3 sequence is 14 residues long. For the CDR3, the DNA is TGTGCCAGCAGCCCCAGCGGGGGGGTCTACGAGCAGTACTTC. This encodes CASSPSGGVYEQYF.

With respect to this clone: The junction departs from the called germline gene at one end, perhaps through a read error. The chain joins TRBV10-3 to TRBJ2-3; TRBD2 might be the D (5 bases). The CDR3 is 15 residues long. CDR1 ENHRY and CDR2 SYGVKD come from the germline V gene. The CDR3 sequence: CAISGNVPSTDTQYF. The CDR3 DNA reads TGTGCCATCAGTGGGAACGTTCCTAGCACAGATACGCAATATTTT.

The V gene is TRBV7-3, the J gene TRBJ2-1, with 10 bases aligning to TRBD2. The CDR3 runs 15 residues. Germline V gives CDR1 SGHTA, CDR2 FQGTGA. With V trimmed by 3 bases and J by 4 bases, 3 bases remained unmatched. The CDR3: CASSFTTSGYNEQFF. CDR3 nucleotides: TGTGCCAGCAGCTTCACGACTAGCGGGTACAATGAGCAGTTCTTC.

CDR3 sequence: CASSFRQGNIYEQYF. The CDR3 DNA is TGCGCCAGCAGCTTCCGACAGGGAAATATTTACGAGCAGTACTTC. V is TRBV5-1 and J is TRBJ2-7, with TRBD1 identical over 7 bases. Unmatched junction bases numbered 9, after V lost 2 bases and J lost 4 bases. The CDR3 length is 15 residues. Germline CDR1 reads SGHRS; CDR2 reads YFSETQ.

This clone was seen just once. The V and J genes are TRBV30 and TRBJ1-1; 10 bases are shared with TRBD1. With V trimmed by 3 bases and J by 4 bases, 2 bases remained unmatched. Germline CDR1 reads GTSNPN; CDR2 reads SVGIG (reference sequence). The CDR3 has 13 residues. As DNA, the CDR3 is TGTGCCTGGAGCTGGGACAGGGGCACTGAAGCTTTCTTT. This codes for CAWSWDRGTEAFF.

Note on this clone: A junction end diverges from the germline sequence, so it may reflect a read error. V gene TRBV12-3 or TRBV12-4 combines with J gene TRBJ1-2, with 9 bases that match TRBD1. The CDR3 is made up of 13 amino acids. CDR3 sequence: CASSLGQGRGYTF. DNA of the CDR3: TGTGCCAGCAGCTTAGGACAGGGGCGAGGCTACACCTTC.

The chain employs TRBV10-3 and TRBJ1-1; 7 bases are a match to TRBD1. CDR1 is ENHRY and CDR2 is SYGVKD in the germline V gene. This CDR3 spans 14 amino acids. V dropped 8 bases and J dropped 4; count of bases not matched to a gene: 10. CDR3 protein: CAIRATDRATEAFF. The CDR3 DNA sequence: TGTGCCATCCGGGCCACAGACAGGGCCACTGAAGCTTTCTTT.

The V gene is TRBV3-1 (or the pseudogene TRBV3-2), the J gene TRBJ2-7, with D maybe TRBD2 (6 bases). Germline V gives CDR1 LGHDT, CDR2 YNNKEL (reference sequence). This CDR3 has 13 amino acids. V was cut by 4 bases and J by 3 bases, with 10 bases left in between. The CDR3 DNA sequence: TGTGCCAGCAGCCCCCGACTAGGCTACGAGCAGTACTTC. It is translated as CASSPRLGYEQYF.

V is TRBV12-3 or TRBV12-4 and J is TRBJ1-2; D is uncertain. CDR3 length equals 13 residues. Trimming took off 6 bases at V and 4 bases at J, with 12 bases between the two ends. The CDR3 DNA reads TGTGCCAGCAGCCTAGACCGTACCTATGGCTACACCTTC. As protein: CASSLDRTYGYTF.

The gene calls are TRBV2 and TRBJ1-2, with TRBD1 matching over 7 bases. CDR3 length: 14 residues. Germline trimming cut 5 bases from V and 3 bases from J; bases unmatched to any gene: 6. Germline assignment: CDR1 SNHLY and CDR2 FYNNEI. Written as DNA, the CDR3 is TGTGCCAGCAGTCCAACAGGGGAGGACTATGGCTACACCTTC. Amino acid sequence: CASSPTGEDYGYTF. The whole variable domain, filled in from reference TRBV2 and TRBJ1-2, reads EPEVTQTPSHQVTQMGQEVILRCVPISNHLYFYWYRQILGQKVEFLVSFYNNEISEKSEIFDDQFSVERPDGSNFTLKIRSTKLEDSAMYFCASSPTGEDYGYTFGSGTRLTVV.

J is TRBJ2-7 and V is TRBV27; 9 nucleotides align to TRBD1. Per germline, CDR1 MNHEY and CDR2 SMNVEV (reference sequence). The CDR3 is 14 amino acids. V was clipped by 5 bases and J by 1 base; unmatched bases: 3. The DNA of the CDR3 is TGTGCCAGCAGTATGGACAGGGGATCCTACGAGCAGTACTTC. It yields the protein CASSMDRGSYEQYF.

The chain has TRBV7-9 and TRBJ2-3, with D hard to call. Trimming removed 5 bases at V and 5 bases at J, with 5 bases between. This CDR3 region has 11 residues. Per germline, CDR1 SEHNR and CDR2 FQNEAQ (reference sequence). This CDR3 is CASSTIDTQYF. For the CDR3, the DNA is TGTGCCAGCAGCACAATAGATACGCAGTATTTT. Combining the CDR3 with reference TRBV7-9 and TRBJ2-3 gives the whole variable domain DTGVSQNPRHKITKRGQNVTFRCDPISEHNRLYWYRQTLGQGPEFLTYFQNEAQLEKSRLLSDRFSAERPKGSFSTLEIQRTEQGDSAMYLCASSTIDTQYFGPGTRLTVL.

The CDR3 DNA reads as TGTGCCAGCAGCTTAGGGCCGTGGGAGACCCAGTACTTC. It yields the protein CASSLGPWETQYF. The rearrangement links TRBV7-3 to TRBJ2-5; D gene unclear. V was shortened by 2 bases and J by 5 bases, with 9 bases between the two germline ends. The CDR3 runs to 13 residues. Per the germline V gene, CDR1 is SGHTA and CDR2 is FQGTGA.

V is TRBV6-5 and J is TRBJ2-1; perhaps TRBD1 as D (5 bases). The CDR3 loop spans 15 amino acids. The germline V gene has CDR1 MNHEY and CDR2 SVGAGI. The V end was cut by 6 bases, the J end by 6 bases, with 18 bases between. CDR3 region: CASRGASARANEQFF. The CDR3 nucleotides read TGTGCCAGCAGAGGGGCTAGTGCCCGGGCCAATGAGCAGTTCTTC.

The rearrangement links TRBV5-1 to TRBJ1-3; the D is unclear. The CDR3 length is 14 residues. In germline, CDR1 is SGHRS, CDR2 YFSETQ. V lost 2 bases and J 0 bases, leaving 6 bases between the germline ends. The CDR3 loop reads CASSLRDSGNTIYF. The CDR3 DNA sequence: TGCGCCAGCAGCTTACGCGACTCTGGAAACACCATATATTTT.

Comment on this clone: The junction differs from germline at one of its ends, possibly a read error. This sequence joins TRBV20-1 and TRBJ1-2; possibly TRBD1 for D (6 bases). Per the germline V gene, CDR1 is DFQATT and CDR2 is SNEGSKA (reference sequence). The CDR3 covers 11 residues. The CDR3 nucleotides read TGCAGTGCTATTTTCGTCGACAGGCTCGCCTTC. Its translation is CSAIFVDRLAF.

The rearrangement joins TRBV9 to TRBJ2-3; unclear D gene. The V and J ends lost 5 bases and 1 base respectively, with 14 bases between them. Per the germline V gene, CDR1 is SGDLS and CDR2 is YYNGEE. The CDR3 loop spans 15 amino acids. CDR3: CASSGSRYGTDTQYF. The CDR3 DNA reads as TGTGCCAGCAGTGGTAGTCGCTATGGCACAGATACGCAGTATTTT.

The V and J genes are TRBV6-2 or TRBV6-3 and TRBJ1-1, with 9 bases lining up with TRBD1. The CDR3 is 16 residues long. Germline values: CDR1 MNHEY, CDR2 SVGEGT. The J segment lost 5 bases and the V segment lost 3 bases, leaving 10 bases of the junction unmatched. The CDR3 loop is CASSYLTGGAGTEAFF. DNA for the CDR3: TGTGCCAGCAGTTATCTAACAGGGGGCGCAGGGACTGAAGCTTTCTTT.

V usage is TRBV5-1 and J usage is TRBJ1-1; 7 bases agree with TRBD1. CDR1 and CDR2 (germline): SGHRS, YFSETQ. This CDR3 has 15 amino acids. V dropped 2 bases and J dropped 1; count of bases not matched to a gene: 5. CDR3 bases: TGCGCCAGCAGCTTAGGGGGCGGGAAGAACACTGAAGCTTTCTTT. Translation: CASSLGGGKNTEAFF.

The chain carries TRBV6-5 and TRBJ2-3; 7 bases align to TRBD2. J lost 8 bases, V lost 8 bases, and 7 bases had no gene match. The germline gives CDR1 MNHEY, CDR2 SVGAGI. The CDR3 length is 12 residues. Here the CDR3 DNA reads TGTGCCAGCGGTCGGGGGGAAGGTACGCAGTATTTT. Translating gives CASGRGEGTQYF.

The chain links TRBV6-1 to TRBJ1-2; D ambiguous. The CDR3 is 14 amino acids. Trimming removed 1 base from V and 2 bases from J, with 8 bases in between. The germline V gene encodes CDR1 MNHNS and CDR2 SASEGT. The CDR3 DNA reads TGTGCCAGCAGTGAAGGAGTCGGGAACTATGGCTACACCTTC. Residues: CASSEGVGNYGYTF.

The chain recombines TRBV7-9 with TRBJ1-4; possible D gene TRBD1, 6 bases. The V gene lost 5 bases and the J gene lost 0 bases, with 10 bases spanning the gap. This CDR3 has 15 residues. The germline V gene has CDR1 SEHNR and CDR2 FQNEAQ (reference sequence). CDR3 sequence (DNA): TGTGCCAGCAGCCTGGGACAATCAACTAATGAAAAACTGTTTTTT. It specifies CASSLGQSTNEKLFF.

This clone has only one observation. The V gene is TRBV29-1, the J gene TRBJ1-6, with D possibly TRBD1 on 5 matching bases. Germline assignment: CDR1 SQVTM and CDR2 ANQGSEA. The CDR3 is made up of 15 amino acids. V dropped 1 base and J dropped 6 bases, with 13 bases sitting between them. CDR3 in DNA: TGCAGCGTTGAAGGTCAAGGGGAGGGTAATTCACCCCTCCACTTT. Amino acid sequence: CSVEGQGEGNSPLHF.

The chain uses TRBV18 and TRBJ1-2; D gene unclear. V was clipped by 3 bases and J by 8 bases, with 16 bases between them. The CDR3 is 14 amino acids. Germline V gene sequence: CDR1 KGHSH, CDR2 LQKENI. The CDR3: CASSPTERVEGYTF. For the CDR3, the DNA is TGTGCCAGCTCACCCACCGAGAGGGTAGAAGGCTACACCTTC.

This clone was recorded once. The rearrangement uses TRBV5-1 and TRBJ2-1, with a possible D match to TRBD1 (6 bases). Germline V CDR1 and CDR2: SGHRS, YFSETQ. The CDR3 totals 15 residues. V lost 0 bases and J lost 4, with 11 bases in between. The CDR3 protein is CASSLEARGYNEQFF. The CDR3 coding sequence is TGCGCCAGCAGCTTGGAGGCCAGGGGTTACAATGAGCAGTTCTTC.

The V call is TRBV30, the J call TRBJ2-5; no clear D gene. CDR3 length: 15 residues. V gave up 0 bases and J gave up 2 bases, with 13 bases separating them. Per germline, CDR1 GTSNPN and CDR2 SVGIG (reference sequence). As DNA, the CDR3 is TGTGCCTGGAGTGTAAAAGTTCTCACACAAGAGACCCAGTACTTC. It is translated as CAWSVKVLTQETQYF.

This rearrangement joins TRBV19 to TRBJ2-1; TRBD2 agrees at 9 bases. The CDR3 spans 15 residues. The J segment lost 6 bases and the V segment lost 5 bases, leaving 8 bases of the junction unmatched. Germline CDR1 is LNHDA and CDR2 is SQIVND (reference sequence). CDR3 coding DNA: TGTGCCAGTAGTCCCATGGGCGGGGGGGTCAATGAGCAGTTCTTC. This codes for CASSPMGGGVNEQFF.